Listed here are 5 T cell receptor beta chains from one sample, sequenced in a study of Ad26.COV2.S vaccination and SARS-CoV-2 variants (dated by TCRdb to 2020 to 2023). The time point label of this sample denotes: individuals recovered from natural SARS-CoV-2 infection. Libraries came from the immunoSEQ multiplex PCR assay. Held by TCRdb, this immuneACCESS table contains in-frame sequences only and omits some clones. Under half of the omission traces to an unresolved V gene where checked; the cause of the rest is unknown. The sample yields approximately 150,000 clones; 70% to 90% were counted once. Clones ranked in the top ten supply 4% to 6% of the sample. The sequenced sample was peripheral blood, obtained after recovery from COVID-19. These receptors all stem from a human donor who had recovered from COVID-19.

The chain couples TRBV5-1 to TRBJ2-7; 9 bases agree with TRBD1. The length of the CDR3 is 16 residues. From germline, CDR1 is SGHRS and CDR2 YFSETQ. V gave up 4 bases and J gave up 2 bases; unmatched junction bases: 10. The CDR3 protein is CASSGNRGRETYEQYF. For the CDR3, the DNA is TGCGCCAGCAGCGGAAACAGGGGGCGAGAAACCTACGAGCAGTACTTC.

V usage is TRBV9 and J usage is TRBJ1-4; D uncertain. Between the trimmed V and J ends, which lost 2 bases and 0 bases, there was a span of 8 bases. The CDR3 extends over 15 amino acids. Per the germline V gene, CDR1 is SGDLS and CDR2 is YYNGEE. The CDR3 DNA reads as TGTGCCAGCAGCGTTGTCGGCTCAACTAATGAAAAACTGTTTTTT. Residues: CASSVVGSTNEKLFF. Full variable domain (remainder filled in from reference TRBV9 and TRBJ1-4): DSGVTQTPKHLITATGQRVTLRCSPRSGDLSVYWYQQSLDQGLQFLIQYYNGEERAKGNILERFSAQQFPDLHSELNLSSLELGDSALYFCASSVVGSTNEKLFFGSGTQLSVL.

V usage is TRBV30 and J usage is TRBJ1-5, with D possibly being TRBD1 (6 bases). Germline CDR1 GTSNPN, CDR2 SVGIG (reference sequence). V was trimmed by 1 base and J by 5 bases, leaving 12 bases between them. The CDR3 length is 14 residues. The CDR3 coding sequence is TGTGCCTGGAGTGATACAGGGCCCGATCAGCCCCAGCATTTT. Residues: CAWSDTGPDQPQHF.

The V call is TRBV29-1, the J call TRBJ1-2; TRBD1 aligns across 11 bases. This CDR3 has 13 amino acids. In germline, CDR1 is SQVTM, CDR2 ANQGSEA. J lost 6 bases, V lost 3 bases, and 3 bases had no gene match. CDR3 sequence: CSVEDRGRDGYTF. CDR3 coding DNA: TGCAGCGTTGAGGACAGGGGGCGCGATGGCTACACCTTC.

The rearrangement uses TRBV5-4 and TRBJ2-1; 7 bases are a match to TRBD1. Germline V gene sequence: CDR1 SGHNT, CDR2 YYREEE (reference sequence). There are 16 residues in the CDR3. Unmatched junction bases numbered 8, after V lost 3 bases and J lost 2 bases. The CDR3 sequence is CASSWGQPNPYNEQFF. CDR3 bases: TGTGCCAGCAGCTGGGGACAGCCCAACCCCTACAATGAGCAGTTCTTC.